These 10 T cell receptor beta chains originate from one sample sequenced in a study of T-cell reconstitution after alpha-beta-depleted transplantation in children. It was with unique molecular identifiers that the TCRbeta library was prepared. TCRdb reanalysed the PCR reads using MiXCR and keeps one entry per CDR3 protein. The sample has some 200,000 distinct CDR3 sequences, more than 7.5% seen once. Sequenced material: PBMCs from the stem cell graft donor, taken from the stem cell graft. The source of these receptors is a human donor who donated a stem cell graft to a child with SCID.

The chain employs TRBV3-1 and TRBJ2-2, with TRBD1 matching 7 bases. Trimming cost V 2 bases and J 5 bases; bases outside gene matches: 5. The CDR3 totals 15 residues. CDR1 is LGHDT and CDR2 is YNNKEL in the germline V gene (reference sequence). This chain's CDR3 is CASSQWQGETGELFF. The CDR3 nucleotides read TGTGCCAGCAGCCAATGGCAGGGGGAAACCGGGGAGCTGTTTTTT.

Many counts were recorded for this clonotype. Compared with germline, one end of the junction differs, possibly owing to a read error. This rearrangement joins TRBV5-1 to TRBJ2-7; TRBD2 is a possible D gene (5 bases). Germline V gene lookup returns CDR1 SGHRS and CDR2 YFSETQ. This CDR3 is built from 16 residues. The CDR3 DNA reads TGCGCTAGCAGTCGGGCGGGCTATCATGCTCTCCGTGAGCAGTACTTC. It is translated as CASSRAGYHALREQYF.

This clonotype was picked up many times. The CDR3 DNA reads TGTGCCAGCAGCCCCCTAGGCGGGGGGTTCACAGATACGCAGTATTTT. Translation gives CASSPLGGGFTDTQYF. The chain joins TRBV12-3 or TRBV12-4 to TRBJ2-3, with 8 bases lining up with TRBD2. CDR3 length: 16 residues. With V trimmed by 6 bases and J by 2 bases, 10 bases remained unmatched.

In its sample, this clonotype was seen many times. The chain couples TRBV5-6 to TRBJ1-1; 8 bases map to TRBD1. Germline V gives CDR1 SGHDT, CDR2 YYEEEE. J gave up 1 base and V 0 bases, and 5 bases lay outside the gene matches. This CDR3 is 16 amino acids long. For the CDR3, the DNA is TGTGCCAGCAGCTTGGCAGGGGGCCTTAGGAACACTGAAGCTTTCTTT. Protein sequence: CASSLAGGLRNTEAFF.

This clonotype came up a few times. The junction and the germline gene differ at one end; a read error may be behind it. V usage is TRBV5-1 and J usage is TRBJ2-5; D is tentatively TRBD1 or TRBD2 (5 bases each). CDR1 SGHRS and CDR2 YFSETQ come from the germline V gene. The CDR3 totals 15 residues. As DNA, the CDR3 is TGCGCCAGCAGCTTGGCCTGGGGGTCCCAAGAGACCCAGTCCTTC. It yields the protein CASSLAWGSQETQSF.

This clonotype has at least ten counts. This rearrangement joins TRBV3-1 to TRBJ2-4; tentative D call: TRBD2 (5 bases). V was trimmed by 5 bases and J by 13 bases, leaving 15 bases between them. Germline values: CDR1 LGHDT, CDR2 YNNKEL (reference sequence). The CDR3 totals 12 residues. The CDR3 nucleotides read TGTGCCAGCAGCTCCCGGGATGGTCCGCAGTACTTC. As protein: CASSSRDGPQYF.

This clonotype has at least ten counts. The genes are TRBV24-1 and TRBJ2-1; TRBD1 matches 7 bases. Looked up from germline, CDR1 is KGHDR and CDR2 is SFDVKD. CDR3 length: 15 amino acids. With 7 bases clipped from V and 3 bases from J, the junction kept 8 bases outside the gene matches. CDR3 loop: CATSPGTANYNEQFF. DNA of the CDR3: TGTGCCACCAGCCCCGGGACAGCCAACTACAATGAGCAGTTCTTC.

Ten or more counts support this clonotype. V usage is TRBV5-1 and J usage is TRBJ2-3; 8 nucleotides match TRBD1. J was trimmed by 5 bases and V by 0 bases; bases with no gene match: 5. Germline V gene data show CDR1 as SGHRS and CDR2 as YFSETQ. The CDR3 has 15 amino acids. This CDR3 reads CASSLAGQGQDTQYF. As DNA, the CDR3 is TGCGCCAGCAGCTTGGCCGGACAGGGACAAGATACGCAGTATTTT. The variable domain in full, completed from reference TRBV5-1 and TRBJ2-3, reads KAGVTQTPRYLIKTRGQQVTLSCSPISGHRSVSWYQQTPGQGLQFLFEYFSETQRNKGNFPGRFSGRQFSNSRSEMNVSTLELGDSALYLCASSLAGQGQDTQYFGPGTRLTVL.

The genes are TRBV20-1 and TRBJ1-2; no definite D call. The length of the CDR3 is 14 residues. Germline CDR1 and CDR2: DFQATT and SNEGSKA (reference sequence). Trimming shortened V by 4 bases and J by 5 bases, and 17 bases separated the two germline ends. CDR3 coding DNA: TGCAGTGCTATATCTTCGGCAAGACGTTATGGCTACACCTTC. Translating gives CSAISSARRYGYTF.

Ten or more counts support this clonotype. The chain couples TRBV20-1 to TRBJ2-1; D call uncertain. This CDR3 region has 15 residues. Germline V gene data show CDR1 as DFQATT and CDR2 as SNEGSKA (reference sequence). Trimming took 6 bases from V and 0 from J, leaving 15 bases between them. The CDR3: CSADPGRSSYNEQFF. The CDR3 nucleotides read TGCAGTGCCGACCCGGGTCGAAGCTCCTACAATGAGCAGTTCTTC.